This record covers a single T cell receptor (beta chain). At one end the junction does not follow the germline gene, possibly because of a read error. The data were taken from a study of blood T cell repertoires in COVID-19. Background on the study: Samples of COVID-19 (acute and convalescent) were obtained from the United States, Italy and Spain. PBMCs, B-cell-depleted T cells, or T cells provided the cDNA or gDNA that made up the material.

Germline lookup yields CDR1 SNHLY and CDR2 FYNNEI. The CDR3 consists of 15 residues. In the original analysis: Reference gene primer amplification in the assay estimated nucleated cell counts. Clones were sequenced by immunoSEQ multiplex PCR, and TCRdb holds only the in-frame ones, with some missing. D and trimming were read from the DNA, whereas the V and J calls and clone size are those reported in that table. This repertoire shows around 380,000 clones, over 65% found once; its top ten account for more than 0.95%. The gene calls are TRBV2 and TRBJ2-1, with unresolved D. The sequenced sample consisted of peripheral blood. This sequence was found in a human donor with acute or convalescent COVID-19. The donor label of this sample is uncertain. CDR3 bases: TGTGCCAGCAGAGAAGAAATTACAGAGTACAATGAGCAGTTCTTC. It translates to CASREEITEYNEQFF.